This is a list of T cell receptor beta chains from one sample in a study of shared clonotypes between healthy human individuals. Produced via immunoSEQ multiplex PCR; TCRdb's table is partial and in-frame only. The sample lists 780,000 or so clones; 72% were seen once. The sequenced sample consisted of memory CD4+ T cells sorted from blood. These receptors all stem from a woman aged 25 to 45 in good health. CDR3s include the opening cysteine and the closing phenylalanine or tryptophan. The order of the fields is V gene, D gene, J gene, clone size, CDR3 protein, CDR3 DNA. A D gene is named only where the DNA matches it firmly. The size of a clone is reported for some rows only, either as once, few or many, or as a class for expanded clones.

TRBV7-3,TRBD2,TRBJ2-3,NA,CASSLFLAGGSDTQYF,TGTGCCAGCAGCTTATTCCTAGCGGGAGGGTCGGATACGCAGTATTTT
TRBV14,NA,TRBJ2-7,NA,CASSQDGSSYEQYF,TGTGCCAGCAGCCAGGACGGGAGCTCCTACGAGCAGTACTTC
TRBV27,NA,TRBJ2-1,NA,CASSGFDGAYNEQFF,TGTGCCAGCAGTGGTTTCGATGGGGCCTACAATGAGCAGTTCTTC
TRBV18,TRBD1,TRBJ1-1,NA,CASSFDRVNTEAFF,TGTGCCAGCTCATTCGACAGGGTGAACACTGAAGCTTTCTTT
TRBV18,NA,TRBJ2-7,NA,CASSPAGGYEQYF,TGTGCCAGCTCACCCGCCGGGGGCTACGAGCAGTACTTC
TRBV28,NA,TRBJ1-2,NA,CASSLFLGSFF,TGTGCCAGCAGTTTGTTTCTTGGCAGCTTCTTC
TRBV27,TRBD1,TRBJ2-7,NA,CASSFSGGPYEQYF,TGTGCCAGCAGTTTCTCAGGGGGCCCCTACGAGCAGTACTTC
TRBV29-1,NA,TRBJ2-7,NA,CSVGELGNYEQYF,TGCAGCGTTGGTGAACTAGGTAACTACGAGCAGTACTTC
TRBV4-1,NA,TRBJ2-1,NA,CASSQGGGQSSYNEQFF,TGCGCCAGCAGCCAAGGGGGAGGACAGAGCTCCTACAATGAGCAGTTCTTC
TRBV5-5,TRBD2,TRBJ2-1,once,CASSLAQGLAGGPGEQFF,TGTGCCAGCAGCTTGGCCCAGGGACTAGCGGGAGGGCCAGGTGAGCAGTTCTTC
TRBV5-1,TRBD2,TRBJ2-1,few,CASSLAPGAGAVNEQFF,TGCGCCAGCAGCTTGGCCCCAGGAGCGGGAGCTGTAAATGAGCAGTTCTTC
TRBV2,NA,TRBJ1-1,NA,CASSDTSGGTEAFF,TGTGCCAGCAGTGATACTTCCGGGGGGACTGAAGCTTTCTTT
TRBV25-1,TRBD2,TRBJ2-5,NA,CASSVTSGSFQETQYF,TGTGCCAGCAGTGTGACTAGCGGGAGTTTCCAAGAGACCCAGTACTTC
TRBV28,TRBD1,TRBJ1-2,NA,CASSSDSGTGENYGYTF,TGTGCCAGCAGTTCGGACAGCGGGACAGGGGAAAACTATGGCTACACCTTC
TRBV5-1,TRBD2,TRBJ2-3,NA,CASSFAGRPPTDTQYF,TGCGCCAGCAGCTTCGCCGGGAGGCCCCCCACAGATACGCAGTATTTT
TRBV19,NA,TRBJ1-2,NA,CASSTHRDGYTF,TGTGCCAGTAGTACACACAGAGATGGCTACACCTTC
TRBV18,TRBD2,TRBJ2-1,NA,CGTSGEIYNEQFF,TGTGGGACTAGCGGAGAAATCTACAATGAGCAGTTCTTC
TRBV10-2,NA,TRBJ1-2,NA,CASSGTNRASGYTF,TGCGCCAGCAGTGGCACCAACCGGGCGAGTGGCTACACCTTC
TRBV2,TRBD2,TRBJ2-1,NA,CASTSGSYNEQFF,TGTGCCAGCACTAGCGGCTCCTACAATGAGCAGTTCTTC
TRBV27,NA,TRBJ2-1,NA,CASWGPYNEQFF,TGTGCCAGCTGGGGGCCCTACAATGAGCAGTTCTTC
TRBV5-1,NA,TRBJ2-3,NA,CASSLARGRGDTQYF,TGCGCCAGCAGCTTGGCTAGGGGACGGGGAGATACGCAGTATTTT
TRBV2,NA,TRBJ2-7,few,CASRGLSQGEQYF,TGTGCCAGCAGGGGACTCTCACAGGGCGAGCAGTACTTC
TRBV27,TRBD2,TRBJ2-5,NA,CASSLRGLAGGPSGETQYF,TGTGCCAGCAGTTTGCGGGGACTAGCGGGAGGACCTTCTGGGGAGACCCAGTACTTC
TRBV5-1,NA,TRBJ2-5,NA,CASSLLRGRETQYF,TGCGCCAGCAGCTTGTTAAGGGGCCGGGAGACCCAGTACTTC
TRBV7-8,NA,TRBJ2-7,NA,CASSLGVSWFGDEQYF,TGTGCCAGCAGCTTAGGGGTTTCGTGGTTCGGGGACGAGCAGTACTTC
TRBV5-3,TRBD2,TRBJ2-1,NA,CARSFSSAWREMSDNEQFF,TGTGCCAGAAGCTTCTCTTCGGCCTGGCGGGAGATGTCGGACAATGAGCAGTTCTTC
TRBV9,NA,TRBJ2-7,NA,CASSVGYGVEQYF,TGTGCCAGCAGCGTAGGATATGGTGTGGAGCAGTACTTC
TRBV27,TRBD1,TRBJ1-3,NA,CASSRRTGAGNTIYF,TGTGCCAGCAGTCGCCGGACAGGGGCCGGAAACACCATATATTTT
TRBV5-6,NA,TRBJ2-5,NA,CASSLGVQETQYF,TGTGCCAGCAGCTTGGGGGTCCAAGAGACCCAGTACTTC
TRBV7-2,NA,TRBJ1-5,NA,CASSLIQQGYRVGNQPQHF,TGTGCCAGCAGCTTGATACAACAGGGATATAGAGTGGGCAATCAGCCCCAGCATTTT
TRBV28,NA,TRBJ2-7,NA,CASNSSPAYEQYF,TGTGCCAGCAATTCAAGTCCCGCCTACGAGCAGTACTTC
TRBV18,NA,TRBJ1-2,few,CASSPDHRVGYGYTF,TGTGCCAGCTCACCAGACCATAGGGTGGGCTATGGCTACACCTTC
TRBV5-6,NA,TRBJ2-3,NA,CASSFPHTDTQYF,TGTGCCAGCAGCTTCCCCCACACAGATACGCAGTATTTT
TRBV27,NA,TRBJ2-3,NA,CASSSLGRHPVDTQYF,TGTGCCAGCAGTAGCCTCGGGAGACACCCGGTAGATACGCAGTATTTT
TRBV30,NA,TRBJ1-4,NA,CAWSRKGANEKLFF,TGTGCCTGGAGTCGAAAGGGTGCTAATGAAAAACTGTTTTTT
TRBV2,NA,TRBJ1-1,few,CASITRVNTEAFF,TGTGCCAGCATAACCCGGGTGAACACTGAAGCTTTCTTT
TRBV15,NA,TRBJ1-1,NA,CATSSTPRGTEAFF,TGTGCCACCAGCTCGACCCCTCGGGGCACTGAAGCTTTCTTT
TRBV2,NA,TRBJ1-2,few,CASSEDGPGSYTF,TGTGCCAGCAGTGAGGACGGGCCCGGGAGCTACACCTTC
TRBV18,NA,TRBJ2-3,NA,CASSPGDTQYF,TGTGCCAGCTCACCGGGAGATACGCAGTATTTT
TRBV28,NA,TRBJ1-1,NA,CASTPWRYTEAFF,TGTGCCAGCACCCCGTGGCGGTACACTGAAGCTTTCTTT
TRBV7-9,NA,TRBJ2-2,NA,CASSLAVMGLANTGELFF,TGTGCCAGCAGCTTAGCCGTCATGGGGCTTGCGAACACCGGGGAGCTGTTTTTT
TRBV7-8,NA,TRBJ2-7,NA,CASTQTRLAYEQYF,TGTGCCAGCACCCAGACTAGGCTCGCCTACGAGCAGTACTTC
TRBV6-1,NA,TRBJ2-1,NA,CACGAGHGGEQFF,TGTGCCTGCGGGGCTGGTCATGGAGGTGAGCAGTTCTTC
TRBV6-5,TRBD1,TRBJ2-2,few,CASSYRGLDTGELFF,TGTGCCAGCAGTTACAGGGGGCTCGACACCGGGGAGCTGTTTTTT
TRBV6-5,NA,TRBJ2-5,NA,CASRGGGTGETQYF,TGTGCCAGCAGGGGTGGAGGGACCGGTGAGACCCAGTACTTC
TRBV5-1,NA,TRBJ1-5,NA,CASSSGDSNQPQHF,TGCGCCAGCAGCTCAGGGGATAGCAATCAGCCCCAGCATTTT
TRBV11-2,NA,TRBJ2-3,NA,CASSFDRRDTQYF,TGTGCCAGCAGCTTCGATAGACGAGATACGCAGTATTTT
TRBV27,NA,TRBJ1-1,NA,CASSSNYREGTEAFF,TGTGCCAGCAGTTCAAACTACAGGGAGGGGACTGAAGCTTTCTTT
TRBV5-5,NA,TRBJ1-4,NA,CASSFSGEGEKLFF,TGTGCCAGCAGCTTTTCAGGGGAGGGTGAAAAACTGTTTTTT
TRBV6-5,NA,TRBJ1-2,once,CASRDGKANYGYTF,TGTGCCAGCAGGGATGGCAAGGCTAACTATGGCTACACCTTC
TRBV28,NA,TRBJ1-3,NA,CASSSHSVSGNTIYF,TGTGCCAGCAGTTCCCATTCTGTCTCTGGAAACACCATATATTTT
TRBV4-2,NA,TRBJ1-4,NA,CASSARTESNEKLFF,TGTGCCAGCAGCGCACGGACGGAATCTAATGAAAAACTGTTTTTT
TRBV5-6,NA,TRBJ1-2,NA,CASSPRGGPGYTF,TGTGCCAGCAGCCCCCGGGGGGGGCCTGGCTACACCTTC